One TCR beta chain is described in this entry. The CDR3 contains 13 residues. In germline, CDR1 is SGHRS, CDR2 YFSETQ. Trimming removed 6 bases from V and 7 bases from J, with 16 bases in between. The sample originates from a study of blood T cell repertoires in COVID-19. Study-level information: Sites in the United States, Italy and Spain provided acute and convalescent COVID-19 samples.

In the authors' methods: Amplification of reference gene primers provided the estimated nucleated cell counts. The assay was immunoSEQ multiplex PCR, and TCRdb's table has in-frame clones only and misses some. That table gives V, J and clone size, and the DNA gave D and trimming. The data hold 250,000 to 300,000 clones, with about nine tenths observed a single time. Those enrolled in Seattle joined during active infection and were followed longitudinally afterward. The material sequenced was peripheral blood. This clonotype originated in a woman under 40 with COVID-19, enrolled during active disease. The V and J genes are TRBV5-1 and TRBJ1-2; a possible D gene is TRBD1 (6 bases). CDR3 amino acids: CASNQGTFSGYTF. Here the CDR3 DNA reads TGCGCCAGCAACCAGGGGACCTTTTCTGGCTACACCTTC. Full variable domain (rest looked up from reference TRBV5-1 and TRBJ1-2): KAGVTQTPRYLIKTRGQQVTLSCSPISGHRSVSWYQQTPGQGLQFLFEYFSETQRNKGNFPGRFSGRQFSNSRSEMNVSTLELGDSALYLCASNQGTFSGYTFGSGTRLTVV.